Detailed here is one T cell receptor (beta chain). Its antigen specificity is not known. It has no much larger one-base neighbor in the sample; base qualities were not kept. The immunoSEQ Assay was used to sequence TCR beta CDR3 regions from DNA. The study's processing was this. T cell density was computed as TCR beta template counts normalized to usable DNA estimated by amplifying housekeeping genes. Richness was estimated with the preseqR package, extrapolating to 400,000 templates for PBMC samples and 120,000 templates for tissue samples. Clonality was defined by subtracting Pielou's evenness from one. To identify tissue-enriched TCRs, differential abundance testing was run on productive amino-acid clonotypes with a minimum total count of 5 and an alpha of 0.1. The Jaccard Index and the Morisita Overlap Index were used to quantify repertoire overlap between compartments. GLIPH grouped TCR beta CDR3s together with public tetramer-defined viral CDR3s, and a viral motif had to include at least three viral sequences and also show V-gene enrichment. Imported from immuneACCESS, the table was reduced by TCRdb to in-frame sequences with V and J called. These copies leave out some clones; in studies compared against another copy, an unresolved V gene accounts for under half, and the cause of the remainder is not known. That table furnishes V, J and clone size, whereas the DNA furnished D and trimming. The sample profile shows about 77,000 clones; approximately 90% of them were found once. Clones ranked in the top ten supply roughly 19% of the sample.

The data were taken from a study of T cells in localized non-small cell lung cancer (dated by TCRdb to about 2020). Broadly, across the study: T cell repertoires of some 240 early-stage NSCLC patients were analyzed, with tumors being compared against uninvolved tumor-adjacent lungs. NSCLC patients had a mean age of roughly 66 years, and around 140 were male and 85 to 110 female. The cohort was made up of around 220 treatment-naive NSCLC patients whose localized lung tumors had been resected. General findings and caveats noted by the study authors: Multi-region tumor sequencing was not performed, so intratumor heterogeneity could not be excluded. A median of about 50 of the top 100 tumor clones turned up in the paired uninvolved adjacent lung, and around 27 of those clones also ranked among the top 100 of that same adjacent lung. The highest T cell clonality was observed in uninvolved tumor-adjacent lung, where clonality exceeded that of tumor, suggesting that antigenic responses were more focused in uninvolved tumor-adjacent lung. Higher T cell density in blood was associated with longer overall survival, whereas higher clonality in adjacent lung was associated with shorter survival. Because of the exploratory design, TCR variables were selected using unadjusted p-values without false-discovery rate correction.

From the cysteine through the phenylalanine, the CDR3 covers 12 amino acids. The read is trimmed to its CDR3 DNA, 36 bases read in frame from base 1. Sequences LNHDA (CDR1) and SQIVND (CDR2) are obtained from the germline V gene (reference sequence). After removal of 9 bases from V and 3 bases from J, the junction retains 1 base not matched to a gene. At diagnosis, tumor, uninvolved tumor-adjacent lung and peripheral blood were collected and then preserved as a mix of FFPE and fresh-frozen material. For TCR repertoire profiling, the blood samples were analyzed as peripheral blood mononuclear cells. Material: peripheral blood, obtained before any cancer treatment. Recombination linked TRBV19 to TRBJ2-1, with 8 central nucleotides matching TRBD2. This receptor was obtained from a woman aged 35-75 years with stage I squamous cell lung carcinoma. The sequenced DNA: TGTGCCAGCGGGAGGGACTACAATGAGCAGTTCTTC. This codes for CASGRDYNEQFF.